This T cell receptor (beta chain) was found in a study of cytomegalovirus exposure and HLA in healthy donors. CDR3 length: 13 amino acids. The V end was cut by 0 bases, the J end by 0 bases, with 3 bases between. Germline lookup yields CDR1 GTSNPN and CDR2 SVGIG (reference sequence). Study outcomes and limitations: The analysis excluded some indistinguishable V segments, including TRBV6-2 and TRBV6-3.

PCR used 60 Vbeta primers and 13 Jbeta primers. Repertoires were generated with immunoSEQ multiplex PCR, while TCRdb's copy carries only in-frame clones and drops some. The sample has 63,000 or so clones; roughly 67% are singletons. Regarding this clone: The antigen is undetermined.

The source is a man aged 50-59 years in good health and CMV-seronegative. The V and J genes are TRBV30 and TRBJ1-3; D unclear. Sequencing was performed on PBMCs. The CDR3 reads CAWSVSSGNTIYF. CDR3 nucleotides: TGTGCCTGGAGTGTCAGCTCTGGAAACACCATATATTTT.